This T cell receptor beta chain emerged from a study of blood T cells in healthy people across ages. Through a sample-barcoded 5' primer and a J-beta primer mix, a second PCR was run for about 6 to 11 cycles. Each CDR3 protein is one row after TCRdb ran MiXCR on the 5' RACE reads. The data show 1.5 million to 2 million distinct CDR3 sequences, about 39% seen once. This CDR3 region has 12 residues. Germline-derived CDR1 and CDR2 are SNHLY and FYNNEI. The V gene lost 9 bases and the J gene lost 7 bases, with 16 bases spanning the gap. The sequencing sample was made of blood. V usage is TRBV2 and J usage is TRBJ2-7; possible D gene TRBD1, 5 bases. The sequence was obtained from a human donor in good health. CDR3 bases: TGTGCCAGTAGGGGCAGGGTGAAAGAGCAGTACTTC. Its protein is CASRGRVKEQYF.